A single sample is the source of the 8 T cell receptor beta chains below, sequenced in a study of blood T cell repertoires in COVID-19. Data came from immunoSEQ multiplex PCR; TCRdb stores just in-frame clones and leaves some out. Of more than 85,000 clones in the sample, nearly 90% were seen once. Sample: peripheral blood. These receptors all come from a man aged 45-65 years with active COVID-19.

The chain combines TRBV14 with TRBJ2-3; D gene uncertain. Germline-derived CDR1 and CDR2 are SGHDN and FVKESK. The length of the CDR3 is 16 residues. V dropped 4 bases and J dropped 0 bases, with 14 bases sitting between them. DNA of the CDR3: TGTGCCAGCAGCCCGAGCAAACAGCCTAGCACAGATACGCAGTATTTT. Amino acid sequence: CASSPSKQPSTDTQYF.

This chain connects TRBV9 to TRBJ1-2; 11 nucleotides align to TRBD1. Germline V CDR1 and CDR2: SGDLS, YYNGEE. V dropped 2 bases and J dropped 8; count of bases not matched to a gene: 5. The CDR3 is 14 residues long. The CDR3 region has the DNA TGTGCCAGCAGCGTCAGGACAGGGGGCGACGGCTACACCTTC. It is translated as CASSVRTGGDGYTF.

The chain carries TRBV6-5 and TRBJ2-7; 7 positions match TRBD1. Germline V CDR1 and CDR2: MNHEY, SVGAGI. CDR3 size: 14 residues. With V trimmed by 6 bases and J by 2 bases, 7 bases remained unmatched. In DNA form, the CDR3 reads TGTGCCAGCAGGCTGACAGGGCCCCCCTACGAGCAGTACTTC. This translates into CASRLTGPPYEQYF.

The chain joins TRBV2 to TRBJ2-5; D is perhaps TRBD1 (6 bases). The CDR3 is made up of 13 amino acids. Germline V gene data show CDR1 as SNHLY and CDR2 as FYNNEI. With 6 bases removed from V and 3 bases from J, the gap between germline ends came to 11 bases. CDR3 region: CASSSGTKETQYF. CDR3 in DNA: TGTGCCAGCAGCTCCGGGACAAAAGAGACCCAGTACTTC.

The chain recombines TRBV5-1 with TRBJ1-1; D perhaps matches TRBD1 (5 bases). The germline V and J ends were trimmed by 4 bases and 7 bases, with 14 bases remaining between them. The CDR3 spans 13 residues. CDR1 is SGHRS and CDR2 is YFSETQ in the germline V gene. CDR3 nucleotide sequence: TGCGCCAGCAGCGAAAGCAGGGCCCTTGAAGCTTTCTTT. Translating gives CASSESRALEAFF.

The chain couples TRBV6-2 or TRBV6-3 to TRBJ2-7; TRBD1 matches 7 bases. CDR1 and CDR2 from the germline V gene are MNHEY and SVGEGT. The junction had 5 bases not matched to a gene; V was cut back by 4 bases and J by 2 bases. CDR3 length equals 14 residues. CDR3 nucleotides: TGTGCCAGCAGTTCGACAGGGCCCCCCTACGAGCAGTACTTC. Protein sequence: CASSSTGPPYEQYF.

This chain links TRBV9 with TRBJ1-2; 7 bases fit TRBD1. Germline CDR1 reads SGDLS; CDR2 reads YYNGEE. J was trimmed by 6 bases and V by 0 bases; bases with no gene match: 8. This CDR3 has 15 amino acids. CDR3 loop: CASSVEGWDRHGYTF. The CDR3 DNA reads TGTGCCAGCAGCGTAGAAGGGTGGGACAGACATGGCTACACCTTC.

This clone was recorded once. This sequence joins TRBV5-6 and TRBJ1-4, with 9 bases lining up with TRBD1. V dropped 1 base and J dropped 7; count of bases not matched to a gene: 5. Per germline, CDR1 SGHDT and CDR2 YYEEEE. The CDR3 is 15 residues long. As DNA, the CDR3 is TGTGCCAGCAGCTTGAGGACAGGGGTTCTTGAAAAACTGTTTTTT. This gives the protein CASSLRTGVLEKLFF.